This T cell receptor beta chain was profiled in a study of breast tumors, draining lymph nodes, adjacent tissues (dated by TCRdb to about 2016). General notes on the study: TCR beta repertoires were compared across tumor, adjacent nontumor tissue and axillary lymph nodes obtained from breast cancer patients. The study was designed to assess the relationships and possible T-cell exchange between tumor, surrounding tissue and draining lymph node repertoires in human breast cancer. The full study reports these points: Tumor and nontumor tissue repertoires were significantly more similar in luminal-like than in basal-like breast cancer. The data were considered consistent with the idea that most tumor T cells come from the lymph node and then expand in tumor tissue. Tumor T-cell repertoires showed less diversity than lymph node repertoires and more diversity than nontumor tissue repertoires, and tumor T-cell repertoires showed preferential V and J gene usage. Rather than being directly demonstrated, the conclusion that tumor T cells originate in lymph nodes was presented as consistent with a hypothesis.

This clonotype occurred many times. No cognate antigen has been identified for it. The sample holds no much larger clone one base away, and base qualities are not on file. V drops 7 bases and J drops 9 bases, leaving 15 bases in between. The germline V gene encodes CDR1 MNHEY and CDR2 SVGAGI. Measured from the cysteine to the phenylalanine, the CDR3 is 12 residues long. The read is trimmed to its CDR3 DNA, 36 bases read in frame from base 1. The reads were generated on an Illumina HiSeq 2000. Multiplex PCR amplification was used to build the TCR beta chain libraries. High-throughput sequencing was used to analyze the amplified TCR beta chain products. TCRdb passed the public sequencing reads through fastp at Q25 and MiXCR, retaining productive beta sequences. Identical CDR3 proteins give one entry, which carries the most common genes and DNA. The sample yields 200,000 to 300,000 distinct CDR3 sequences; roughly 31% were counted once. Jointly, the top ten make up about 1.2% of the sample.

The lymph node samples were taken from the axillary draining lymph nodes of breast cancer patients. The receptor chain draws on TRBV6-5 and TRBJ1-2; the D gene cannot be resolved reliably. The source material was axillary lymph node tissue. The clonotype comes from a female donor with breast cancer. Some clones in this sample may be carry-over from other donors' samples. The CDR3: CASTNSAGSYTF. The DNA reads as follows: TGTGCCAGCACCAACTCGGCTGGGAGCTACACCTTC.